This T cell receptor (beta chain) was identified in a study of blood T cells in healthy people across ages. Notes on the study in general: With donor CMV status unknown, expanded clonotype changes were possibly confounded.

V was pared by 6 bases and J by 1 base, with 19 bases between. The germline V gene has CDR1 SGHAT and CDR2 FQNNGV. The CDR3 consists of 17 residues. Primers used in a second PCR of about 6 to 11 cycles were a sample-barcoded 5' primer and a J-beta primer mix. MiXCR was run by TCRdb on the 5' RACE reads, yielding one entry per CDR3 protein. The sample holds 800,000 to 950,000 distinct CDR3 sequences, around 29% seen once. This clonotype is a singleton in its sample. Antigen specificity is unknown. The same data also contributed to another study, on T cells of mothers and their children. That source adds: Barcodes for each sample and 2-4 random nucleotides were added by the M1S primer used in the second PCR. For related and unrelated pairs alike, thymic selection shapes TCR recombination output similarly.

This TCR was recovered from a middle-aged woman in good health. The chain recombines TRBV11-2 with TRBJ2-1; possible D gene TRBD2, 6 bases. The sequencing input was blood. The CDR3 is CASRGGGASESYNEQFF. The DNA of the CDR3 is TGTGCCAGCAGGGGAGGCGGTGCTAGCGAGTCCTACAATGAGCAGTTCTTC.